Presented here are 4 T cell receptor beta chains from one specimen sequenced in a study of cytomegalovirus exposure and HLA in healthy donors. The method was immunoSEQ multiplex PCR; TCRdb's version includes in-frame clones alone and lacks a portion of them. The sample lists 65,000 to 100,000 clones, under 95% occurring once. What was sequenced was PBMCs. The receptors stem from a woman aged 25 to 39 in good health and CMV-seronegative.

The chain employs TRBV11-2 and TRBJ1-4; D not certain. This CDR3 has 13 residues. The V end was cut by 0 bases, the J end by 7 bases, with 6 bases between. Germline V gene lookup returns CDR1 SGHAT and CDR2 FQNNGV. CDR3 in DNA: TGTGCCAGCAGCTTAGAAGGGAGTGAAAAACTGTTTTTT. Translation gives CASSLEGSEKLFF.

CDR3 sequence (DNA): TGTGCCAGTAGTTATCGAGAGGAGACCCAGTACTTC. This sequence encodes CASSYREETQYF. The chain couples TRBV19 to TRBJ2-5; D unclear. The CDR3 extends over 12 amino acids. V was clipped by 5 bases and J by 5 bases, with 9 bases between them. Germline CDR1 is LNHDA and CDR2 is SQIVND (reference sequence).

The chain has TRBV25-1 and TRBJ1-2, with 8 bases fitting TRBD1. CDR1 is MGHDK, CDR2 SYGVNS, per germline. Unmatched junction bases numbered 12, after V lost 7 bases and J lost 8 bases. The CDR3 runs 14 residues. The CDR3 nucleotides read TGTGCCAGCACATCTGAGGACAGGGTCTACGGCTACACCTTC. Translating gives CASTSEDRVYGYTF.

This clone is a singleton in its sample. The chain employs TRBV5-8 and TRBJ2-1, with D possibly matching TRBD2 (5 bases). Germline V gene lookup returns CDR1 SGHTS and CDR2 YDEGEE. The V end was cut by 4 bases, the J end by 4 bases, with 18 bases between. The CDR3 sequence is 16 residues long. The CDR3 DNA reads TGTGCCAGCAGCCCCAGCTGGGTAGAGGGTTACAATGAGCAGTTCTTC. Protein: CASSPSWVEGYNEQFF.